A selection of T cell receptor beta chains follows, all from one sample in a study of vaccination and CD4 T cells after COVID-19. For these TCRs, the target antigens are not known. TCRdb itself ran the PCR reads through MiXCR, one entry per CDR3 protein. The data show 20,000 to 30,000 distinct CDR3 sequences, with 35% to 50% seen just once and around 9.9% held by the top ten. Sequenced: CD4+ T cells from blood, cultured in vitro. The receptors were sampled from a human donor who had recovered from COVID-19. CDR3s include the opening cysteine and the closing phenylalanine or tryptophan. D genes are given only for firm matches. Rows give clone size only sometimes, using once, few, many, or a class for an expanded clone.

CSARAGSGSAMAKNIQYF | TGCAGTGCTAGAGCCGGGAGCGGCTCCGCGATGGCCAAAAACATTCAGTACTTC | TRBV20-1 | - | TRBJ2-4 | few
CASSGGGVYEQYF | TGTGCCAGCAGTGGCGGTGGAGTCTACGAGCAGTACTTC | TRBV28 | - | TRBJ2-7 | few
CATSPRGASEETQYF | TGTGCCACCAGTCCGAGGGGGGCTAGCGAGGAGACCCAGTACTTC | TRBV15 | - | TRBJ2-5 | -
CSAPQFGPQHF | TGCAGTGCTCCCCAATTTGGGCCCCAGCATTTT | TRBV20-1 | - | TRBJ1-5 | few
CASSPGRGPVGYF | TGTGCCAGCAGCCCGGGCAGGGGGCCGGTCGGGTATTTT | TRBV11-2 | TRBD1 | TRBJ2-3 | -
CSVEDRGTGGYEQYF | TGCAGCGTTGAAGATCGGGGGACAGGGGGTTACGAGCAGTACTTC | TRBV29-1 | TRBD1 | TRBJ2-7 | -
CASSLAWSASGTSDTQYF | TGCGCCAGCAGCTTGGCCTGGTCGGCTAGCGGGACGTCAGATACGCAGTATTTT | TRBV5-1 | TRBD2 | TRBJ2-3 | -
CASSRDSGNTIYF | TGTGCCAGCAGTCGGGACTCTGGAAACACCATATATTTT | TRBV28 | - | TRBJ1-3 | -
CASSHTPDTQYF | TGTGCCAGCAGCCACACGCCGGATACGCAGTATTTT | TRBV5-4 | - | TRBJ2-3 | -
CASSLSAHSGANVLTF | TGTGCCAGCAGCTTGAGTGCTCACTCTGGGGCCAACGTCCTGACTTTC | TRBV5-6 | - | TRBJ2-6 | -
CASSDQGPGNTEAFF | TGTGCCAGCAGTGACCAGGGGCCAGGGAACACTGAAGCTTTCTTT | TRBV2 | - | TRBJ1-1 | -
CASSLDSMGGGETQYF | TGTGCCAGCAGCTTAGATTCGATGGGGGGAGGAGAGACCCAGTACTTC | TRBV7-2 | - | TRBJ2-5 | few
CASTTGTSGNNEQFF | TGTGCCAGCACAACCGGGACTAGCGGAAACAATGAGCAGTTCTTC | TRBV28 | TRBD2 | TRBJ2-1 | -
CAISESGDGYGYTF | TGTGCCATCAGTGAGTCTGGGGACGGCTATGGCTACACCTTC | TRBV10-3 | - | TRBJ1-2 | -
CATSGGRGGSGGSSYNEQFF | TGTGCCACCAGTGGGGGGAGGGGAGGTAGCGGAGGTAGCTCCTACAATGAGCAGTTCTTC | TRBV24-1 | TRBD2 | TRBJ2-1 | few
CSAPRAESSYEQYF | TGCAGTGCTCCCCGGGCGGAATCCTCCTACGAGCAGTACTTC | TRBV20-1 | - | TRBJ2-7 | -
CASSYAAEQFF | TGTGCCAGCAGTTACGCTGCTGAGCAGTTCTTC | TRBV6-5 | - | TRBJ2-1 | few
CASSSLAGGPPPYEQYF | TGTGCCAGCAGTTCCCTAGCGGGAGGCCCTCCCCCCTACGAGCAGTACTTC | TRBV28 | TRBD2 | TRBJ2-7 | -
CASSLTLAGGHTDTQYF | TGTGCCAGCAGCTTAACTTTGGCGGGGGGCCACACAGATACGCAGTATTTT | TRBV7-3 | TRBD2 | TRBJ2-3 | -
CASSLLAGAGELFF | TGTGCCAGCAGCTTATTGGCGGGAGCGGGGGAGCTGTTTTTT | TRBV11-3 | TRBD2 | TRBJ2-2 | -
CASSQGSLGGNEQFF | TGTGCCAGCAGCCAAGGGTCCCTCGGGGGCAATGAGCAGTTCTTC | TRBV4-2 | - | TRBJ2-1 | -
CATSREGLAGALETQYF | TGTGCCACCAGCAGAGAGGGACTAGCGGGAGCCCTCGAGACCCAGTACTTC | TRBV15 | TRBD2 | TRBJ2-5 | -
CASSGRGNEQFF | TGTGCCAGCAGCGGGCGGGGCAATGAGCAGTTCTTC | TRBV11-3 | - | TRBJ2-1 | once
CASSLQGAHEQFF | TGTGCCAGCAGCCTACAGGGAGCCCATGAGCAGTTCTTC | TRBV7-3 | - | TRBJ2-1 | -
CASTKNTEAFF | TGTGCCTCGACAAAGAACACTGAAGCTTTCTTT | TRBV6-1 | - | TRBJ1-1 | -
CASSQLTHNEQFF | TGTGCCAGCAGCCAACTAACCCACAATGAGCAGTTCTTC | TRBV6-1 | - | TRBJ2-1 | -
CSVSLPNSGSYLQFF | TGCAGTGTTAGTCTTCCTAATAGCGGGAGTTATCTCCAGTTCTTC | TRBV20-1 | TRBD2 | TRBJ2-1 | -
CASSPNSGPYNEQFF | TGTGCCAGCAGCCCCAATAGCGGCCCTTACAATGAGCAGTTCTTC | TRBV3-1 | - | TRBJ2-1 | -
CASSELLGMINTEAFF | TGTGCCAGCAGTGAGCTGTTGGGTATGATAAACACTGAAGCTTTCTTT | TRBV2 | - | TRBJ1-1 | -
CASITRDDTEAFF | TGTGCCAGCATCACCAGGGATGACACTGAAGCTTTCTTT | TRBV6-2/TRBV6-3 | - | TRBJ1-1 | -
CASSFYRTDYGYTF | TGTGCCAGCAGCTTCTACAGGACGGACTATGGCTACACCTTC | TRBV7-2 | - | TRBJ1-2 | medium-sized
CASSFGRGAINYGYTF | TGTGCCAGCAGTTTCGGGAGAGGGGCGATTAACTATGGCTACACCTTC | TRBV6-5 | - | TRBJ1-2 | -
CAISVTGELFF | TGTGCCATCAGTGTTACCGGGGAGCTGTTTTTT | TRBV10-3 | - | TRBJ2-2 | -
CASSSRENRVGQPQHF | TGTGCCAGCAGCTCGCGGGAAAACAGGGTCGGCCAGCCCCAGCATTTT | TRBV5-5 | - | TRBJ1-5 | -
CASSSTSGLTDTQYF | TGTGCCAGCAGTTCCACTAGCGGGCTGACAGATACGCAGTATTTT | TRBV25-1 | TRBD2 | TRBJ2-3 | -
CASSLGLAGGYEQYF | TGTGCCAGCAGCCTGGGACTAGCGGGAGGCTACGAGCAGTACTTC | TRBV27 | TRBD2 | TRBJ2-7 | -
CASSLRDVEQYF | TGTGCCAGCAGCTTAAGGGACGTCGAGCAGTACTTC | TRBV7-2 | - | TRBJ2-7 | few
CASSQGTGDQPQHF | TGTGCCAGCAGCCAAGGGACAGGGGATCAGCCCCAGCATTTT | TRBV7-6 | TRBD1 | TRBJ1-5 | -
CASSLGTSGTSTGELFF | TGTGCCAGCAGCTTAGGGACTAGCGGGACGAGCACCGGGGAGCTGTTTTTT | TRBV7-2 | TRBD2 | TRBJ2-2 | -
CASSLAGPYGDEQFF | TGTGCCAGCAGCTTAGCCGGACCCTACGGGGATGAGCAGTTCTTC | TRBV11-2 | - | TRBJ2-1 | few
CSASQPPSNGNQPQHF | TGCAGTGCTAGTCAACCACCCTCTAATGGCAATCAGCCCCAGCATTTT | TRBV20-1 | - | TRBJ1-5 | -
CASRRTPGANTEAFF | TGTGCCAGCAGACGGACACCGGGGGCGAACACTGAAGCTTTCTTT | TRBV27 | - | TRBJ1-1 | medium-sized
CASTAGTGTDSPLHF | TGTGCCAGCACCGCCGGGACAGGGACCGATTCACCCCTCCACTTT | TRBV19 | TRBD1 | TRBJ1-6 | -
CSAPRGGKETQYF | TGCAGTGCTCCCCGAGGAGGGAAAGAGACCCAGTACTTC | TRBV20-1 | - | TRBJ2-5 | -